These 26 T cell receptor beta chains were all obtained from the same sample, sequenced in a study of cytomegalovirus exposure and HLA in healthy donors. With 60 Vbeta and 13 Jbeta primers, the PCR was carried out. Generated by immunoSEQ multiplex PCR, the TCRdb table keeps only in-frame clones and is missing some. The sample records under 35,000 clones, approximately 61% being singletons. The material sequenced was PBMCs. Receptors were obtained from a man between 50 and 59 years old in good health and CMV-seropositive.

This chain connects TRBV30 to TRBJ1-2, with TRBD1 identical over 11 bases. Germline assignment: CDR1 GTSNPN and CDR2 SVGIG (reference sequence). Losses at the gene ends were 2 bases for V and 8 bases for J; bases not matched to a gene: 7. This CDR3 comprises 14 residues. The CDR3 nucleotides read TGTGCCTGGAGTCTTGGGACAGGGGGAGGCGGCTACACCTTC. Translated: CAWSLGTGGGGYTF.

This chain connects TRBV30 to TRBJ2-5; 8 bases are a match to TRBD2. The length of the CDR3 is 15 residues. J lost 4 bases, V lost 0 bases, and 7 bases had no gene match. CDR1 and CDR2 (germline): GTSNPN, SVGIG (reference sequence). The CDR3 DNA is TGTGCCTGGAGTGTGAGAGCGGGGGCGGGAGAGACCCAGTACTTC. Amino acid sequence: CAWSVRAGAGETQYF.

The chain carries TRBV5-4 and TRBJ1-4; possible D gene TRBD1, 6 bases. Germline CDR1 and CDR2: SGHNT and YYREEE (reference sequence). The CDR3 spans 14 residues. Trimming took off 4 bases at V and 1 base at J, with 8 bases between the two ends. Here the CDR3 DNA reads TGTGCCAGCAGCCAAGGGGGAACTAATGAAAAACTGTTTTTT. It yields the protein CASSQGGTNEKLFF. The variable domain in full, completed from reference TRBV5-4 and TRBJ1-4, reads ETGVTQSPTHLIKTRGQQVTLRCSSQSGHNTVSWYQQALGQGPQFIFQYYREEENGRGNFPPRFSGLQFPNYSSELNVNALELDDSALYLCASSQGGTNEKLFFGSGTQLSVL.

In this sample, this clone turned up a few times. This sequence joins TRBV30 and TRBJ1-2; no reliable D call. V dropped 3 bases and J dropped 5 bases, with 10 bases sitting between them. CDR1 is GTSNPN and CDR2 is SVGIG in the germline V gene (reference sequence). The CDR3 sequence is 12 residues long. CDR3 in amino acids: CAWSPGEYGYTF. The CDR3 coding sequence is TGTGCCTGGAGCCCTGGGGAGTATGGCTACACCTTC.

This clone was found once. Its ends do not fully match the called genes, so a read error is possible. The CDR3 region is CSLRQGANF. CDR3 nucleotide sequence: TGCAGCCTTAGACAGGGGGCAAATTTT. The chain joins TRBV29-1 to TRBJ2-3; 10 nucleotides line up with TRBD1. The CDR3 totals 9 residues. Germline CDR1 and CDR2: SQVTM and ANQGSEA.

This clone was counted a few times. The chain combines TRBV6-1 with TRBJ2-7; TRBD2 aligns across 10 bases. Losses at the gene ends were 1 base for V and 6 bases for J; bases not matched to a gene: 3. The CDR3 is made up of 14 amino acids. Germline CDR1 MNHNS, CDR2 SASEGT. The CDR3 nucleotides read TGTGCCAGCAGTGAAGGACTAGCGGGTGGCGAGCAGTACTTC. This sequence encodes CASSEGLAGGEQYF.

The V and J genes are TRBV5-1 and TRBJ2-7, with a tentative D call TRBD1 (6 bases). V was trimmed by 7 bases and J by 4 bases, leaving 9 bases between them. CDR1 and CDR2 from the germline V gene are SGHRS and YFSETQ. CDR3 size: 11 residues. CDR3 sequence: CASADSYEQYF. The CDR3 DNA reads TGCGCCAGCGCGGACAGTTACGAGCAGTACTTC.

V usage is TRBV30 and J usage is TRBJ2-3; TRBD2 is a possible D gene (6 bases). Trimming shortened V by 4 bases and J by 2 bases, and 10 bases separated the two germline ends. CDR1 GTSNPN and CDR2 SVGIG come from the germline V gene (reference sequence). This CDR3 spans 13 amino acids. CDR3 coding DNA: TGTGCCTGGAACCGGGAGCCCACAGATACGCAGTATTTT. Protein sequence: CAWNREPTDTQYF.

The chain joins TRBV10-1 to TRBJ1-2; no reliable D call. V lost 4 bases, J lost 4 bases, and 7 bases lay in between. Germline V lookup: CDR1 WNHNN, CDR2 SYGVQD (reference sequence). This CDR3 is 12 amino acids long. The CDR3, as DNA: TGCGCCAGCAGTGTTCCGGTCTATGGCTACACCTTC. Its translation: CASSVPVYGYTF.

This rearrangement joins TRBV10-1 to TRBJ1-2; D gene unclear. This CDR3 contains 15 residues. V gave up 5 bases and J gave up 4 bases, with 17 bases separating them. CDR1 and CDR2 from the germline V gene are WNHNN and SYGVQD (reference sequence). The DNA for the CDR3 is TGCGCCAGCAGTACCGAACTGGGCCACATCTATGGCTACACCTTC. It encodes CASSTELGHIYGYTF.

The chain employs TRBV30 and TRBJ1-1; a weak D match, TRBD1 (5 bases). The CDR3 consists of 13 residues. Trimming removed 4 bases at V and 1 base at J, with 10 bases between. The germline CDR1 and CDR2 sequences are GTSNPN and SVGIG (reference sequence). This CDR3 is CAWTSQGNTEAFF. The CDR3 DNA follows: TGTGCCTGGACGAGCCAGGGGAACACTGAAGCTTTCTTT.

This clone is a singleton in its sample. The chain is built from TRBV7-6 and TRBJ2-7, with 7 nucleotides matching TRBD1. J was trimmed by 3 bases and V by 2 bases; bases with no gene match: 7. CDR3 size: 15 residues. Germline CDR1 SGHVS, CDR2 FNYEAQ. The CDR3 sequence is CASSLQARGIYEQYF. CDR3 coding DNA: TGTGCCAGCAGCTTACAGGCCAGGGGGATCTACGAGCAGTACTTC.

This clone was recorded a few times. The chain links TRBV6-6 to TRBJ2-7, with 8 positions matching TRBD1. The CDR3 contains 14 residues. Germline-derived CDR1 and CDR2 are MNHNY and SVGAGI (reference sequence). With V trimmed by 6 bases and J by 0 bases, 4 bases remained unmatched. The CDR3 sequence is CASRDRAASYEQYF. CDR3 bases: TGTGCCAGCAGGGACAGGGCTGCCTCCTACGAGCAGTACTTC.

The sample holds a few counts of this clone. This chain joins TRBV7-9 and TRBJ1-2, with D perhaps matching TRBD1 (6 bases). Germline CDR1 reads SEHNR; CDR2 reads FQNEAQ (reference sequence). This CDR3 is 13 amino acids long. V was clipped by 5 bases and J by 1 base, with 8 bases between them. Here the CDR3 DNA reads TGTGCCAGCAGCCCACAGGGTAACTATGGCTACACCTTC. It is translated as CASSPQGNYGYTF.

V gene TRBV6-5 combines with J gene TRBJ2-7, with 7 bases fitting TRBD1. Per germline, CDR1 MNHEY and CDR2 SVGAGI. The CDR3 runs 14 residues. The V segment lost 4 bases and the J segment 5 bases; nucleotides outside the gene matches: 8. Written as DNA, the CDR3 is TGTGCCAGCAGTTTGGTACAGGGGCAACACGAGCAGTACTTC. It translates to CASSLVQGQHEQYF.

The chain combines TRBV6-1 with TRBJ2-7, with 8 bases fitting TRBD1. CDR3 length: 12 amino acids. Per germline, CDR1 MNHNS and CDR2 SASEGT. J gave up 4 bases and V 6 bases, and 2 bases lay outside the gene matches. The CDR3 region has the DNA TGTGCCAGCAGCGACAGGGGATACGAGCAGTACTTC. This codes for CASSDRGYEQYF.

This chain links TRBV9 with TRBJ2-5; 13 bases are shared with TRBD2. The germline gives CDR1 SGDLS, CDR2 YYNGEE. J lost 5 bases, V lost 4 bases, and 8 bases had no gene match. The CDR3 contains 16 residues. The CDR3 region is CASSPRTSGGIETQYF. CDR3 nucleotide sequence: TGTGCCAGCAGCCCAAGGACTAGCGGGGGAATCGAGACCCAGTACTTC.

This clone was seen only a few times. The CDR3 DNA follows: TGTGCCAGCAGCTTAGATGTAGGGGCGAACACTGAAGCTTTCTTT. Translated, it gives CASSLDVGANTEAFF. This chain links TRBV11-2 with TRBJ1-1, with a tentative D call TRBD1 (5 bases). In germline, CDR1 is SGHAT, CDR2 FQNNGV. Trimming took 0 bases from V and 1 from J, leaving 9 bases between them. The CDR3 consists of 15 residues.

The chain recombines TRBV7-2 with TRBJ2-2; 8 bases align to TRBD1. The J segment lost 6 bases and the V segment lost 6 bases, leaving 9 bases of the junction unmatched. The germline V gene has CDR1 SGHTA and CDR2 FQGNSA. The CDR3 has 15 amino acids. CDR3 sequence (DNA): TGTGCCAGCAGGAGGGCACAGGGGGTTGCCGGGGAGCTGTTTTTT. Its translation: CASRRAQGVAGELFF.

This clone qualifies as medium-sized (0.01 to 0.1%). The rearrangement links TRBV6-6 to TRBJ1-5; 8 positions match TRBD1. V lost 1 base, J lost 5 bases, and 1 base stayed unmatched. Germline assignment: CDR1 MNHNY and CDR2 SVGAGI (reference sequence). This CDR3 comprises 14 residues. The DNA for the CDR3 is TGTGCCAGCAGTTACTGGACAGGGCATCAGCCCCAGCATTTT. Translation gives CASSYWTGHQPQHF.

The sample holds a few counts of this clone. This chain connects TRBV9 to TRBJ1-3, with D tentatively TRBD1 (6 bases). Germline V gene lookup returns CDR1 SGDLS and CDR2 YYNGEE. V lost 3 bases and J 0 bases, leaving 13 bases between the germline ends. The CDR3 has 16 residues. CDR3 sequence reads: CASSDRTASSGNTIYF. CDR3 sequence (DNA): TGTGCCAGCAGCGACCGGACAGCGTCCTCTGGAAACACCATATATTTT.

The sample holds one count of this clone. J is TRBJ1-6 and V is TRBV6-5, with TRBD1 matching over 9 bases. The germline V gene encodes CDR1 MNHEY and CDR2 SVGAGI. The ends lost 7 bases at V and 10 bases at J; junction bases unmatched: 5. CDR3 length: 13 amino acids. CDR3 region: CASTRDRVSPLHF. The CDR3 DNA reads TGTGCCAGCACCCGGGACAGGGTCTCACCCCTCCACTTT.

This clone was picked up a small number of times. The chain carries TRBV6-5 and TRBJ1-5; tentative D call: TRBD1 (5 bases). V dropped 5 bases and J dropped 7 bases, with 15 bases sitting between them. CDR3 size: 14 residues. CDR1 is MNHEY and CDR2 is SVGAGI in the germline V gene. DNA of the CDR3: TGTGCCAGCAGTCCCGGTAGGGGCGGCCAGCCCCAGCATTTT. Its protein is CASSPGRGGQPQHF.

The chain links TRBV7-9 to TRBJ2-5; 7 bases are shared with TRBD1. Per germline, CDR1 SEHNR and CDR2 FQNEAQ (reference sequence). With V trimmed by 5 bases and J by 5 bases, 8 bases remained unmatched. The length of the CDR3 is 14 residues. The CDR3 DNA reads as TGTGCCAGCAGCCGCGACAGGGTGGGGGAGACCCAGTACTTC. It codes for CASSRDRVGETQYF. Variable domain in full (rest from reference TRBV7-9 and TRBJ2-5): DTGVSQNPRHKITKRGQNVTFRCDPISEHNRLYWYRQTLGQGPEFLTYFQNEAQLEKSRLLSDRFSAERPKGSFSTLEIQRTEQGDSAMYLCASSRDRVGETQYFGPGTRLLVL.

This clone was seen a few times. V usage is TRBV5-4 and J usage is TRBJ1-2; 7 positions match TRBD1. This CDR3 has 14 residues. After removal of 0 bases from V and 4 bases from J, the junction contained 3 bases not matched to a gene. Germline lookup yields CDR1 SGHNT and CDR2 YYREEE (reference sequence). The CDR3 region is CASSLEGGPYGYTF. The CDR3 DNA reads as TGTGCCAGCAGCTTGGAAGGGGGCCCCTATGGCTACACCTTC.

The chain carries TRBV2 and TRBJ1-4; D might be TRBD1 (6 bases). CDR3 size: 15 residues. Trimming took off 6 bases at V and 5 bases at J, with 16 bases between the two ends. CDR1 and CDR2 from the germline V gene are SNHLY and FYNNEI. The CDR3 sequence is CASRRVGGSNEKLFF. The CDR3 DNA reads as TGTGCCAGCAGGCGCGTAGGGGGATCGAATGAAAAACTGTTTTTT.